Shown below are 28 T cell receptor beta chains from a single sample sequenced in a study of control samples from healthy donors and cancer patients. Profiled with immunoSEQ multiplex PCR; TCRdb holds only in-frame clones, not every one. The data show 170,000 or so clones, with 90% to 95% seen just once and roughly 1.5% held by the top ten. Input material: blood. These receptors were collected from a man aged 18 to 30 in good health.

The CDR3: CASSSSSGGSTGELFF. The DNA of the CDR3 is TGTGCCAGCTCATCGTCTAGCGGGGGCAGCACCGGGGAGCTGTTTTTT. The rearrangement uses TRBV18 and TRBJ2-2; the match to TRBD2 covers 10 bases. The CDR3 is made up of 16 amino acids. Germline loops: CDR1 KGHSH, CDR2 LQKENI. V lost 5 bases and J lost 4; bases outside the gene matches: 7.

The rearrangement joins TRBV5-4 to TRBJ1-1; D unclear. V lost 3 bases and J 0 bases, leaving 3 bases between the germline ends. CDR3 length: 12 residues. Per the germline V gene, CDR1 is SGHNT and CDR2 is YYREEE (reference sequence). CDR3 in amino acids: CASSSMNTEAFF. Written as DNA, the CDR3 is TGTGCCAGCAGCTCTATGAACACTGAAGCTTTCTTT.

The chain uses TRBV19 and TRBJ2-5, with TRBD2 identical over 14 bases. Germline lookup yields CDR1 LNHDA and CDR2 SQIVND (reference sequence). V lost 5 bases and J lost 0; bases outside the gene matches: 8. The CDR3 is made up of 18 amino acids. The CDR3 DNA reads TGTGCCAGTAGTCCGGGACTAGCGGGGGCCTCGTACCAAGAGACCCAGTACTTC. It yields the protein CASSPGLAGASYQETQYF.

The V call is TRBV6-5, the J call TRBJ1-2; 7 bases map to TRBD1. The germline V gene has CDR1 MNHEY and CDR2 SVGAGI. This CDR3 spans 12 amino acids. Germline trimming cut 6 bases from V and 8 bases from J; bases unmatched to any gene: 6. The CDR3 DNA sequence: TGTGCCAGCAGGAAGGGGGCTGGGGGCTACACCTTC. As protein: CASRKGAGGYTF.

This sequence joins TRBV7-9 and TRBJ2-6, with D hard to call. The CDR3 runs to 18 residues. Trimming stripped 0 bases from V and 1 base from J, with 13 bases between. CDR1 and CDR2 (germline): SEHNR, FQNEAQ (reference sequence). The CDR3 nucleotides are TGTGCCAGCAGCTTAGCGCGTTTAAACCTTTCTGGGGCCAACGTCCTGACTTTC. This encodes CASSLARLNLSGANVLTF.

This clone was counted a single time. The chain's CDR3 is CASTQSGGYEQYF. CDR3 in DNA: TGCGCCAGCACCCAGTCAGGGGGTTACGAGCAGTACTTC. This chain connects TRBV10-2 to TRBJ2-7; 7 bases fit TRBD1. This CDR3 spans 13 amino acids. The trim removed 7 bases at V and 4 bases at J, leaving 7 bases unmatched. CDR1 WSHSY and CDR2 SAAADI come from the germline V gene.

The chain uses TRBV28 and TRBJ2-2, with D possibly matching TRBD2 (6 bases). V was clipped by 1 base and J by 0 bases, with 21 bases between them. Germline V gene data show CDR1 as MDHEN and CDR2 as SYDVKM. The CDR3 length is 20 residues. The CDR3 protein is CASSLLISGGLLANTGELFF. In nucleotides, the CDR3 is TGTGCCAGCAGTTTATTAATTTCCGGGGGACTCCTCGCGAACACCGGGGAGCTGTTTTTT.

The V and J genes are TRBV5-1 and TRBJ2-7; no reliable D call. Germline V gene lookup returns CDR1 SGHRS and CDR2 YFSETQ. CDR3 length: 13 amino acids. V gave up 0 bases and J gave up 2 bases, with 6 bases separating them. CDR3 amino acids: CASSLDGTYEQYF. CDR3 sequence (DNA): TGCGCCAGCAGCTTGGATGGTACCTACGAGCAGTACTTC.

This chain joins TRBV2 and TRBJ1-5; tentatively, D is TRBD1 (6 bases). The length of the CDR3 is 15 residues. The germline V gene has CDR1 SNHLY and CDR2 FYNNEI. The V end was cut by 7 bases, the J end by 0 bases, with 13 bases between. CDR3 bases: TGTGCCAGCAAGTGGACAGACATTAGCAATCAGCCCCAGCATTTT. Protein sequence: CASKWTDISNQPQHF.

The chain is built from TRBV18 and TRBJ1-2; 7 nucleotides agree with TRBD1. There are 14 residues in the CDR3. V lost 0 bases and J lost 4; bases outside the gene matches: 2. Germline values: CDR1 KGHSH, CDR2 LQKENI. DNA for the CDR3: TGTGCCAGCTCACCACCTGCAGGGGGCTATGGCTACACCTTC. It is translated as CASSPPAGGYGYTF.

The V call is TRBV30, the J call TRBJ2-2, with D possibly being TRBD2 (5 bases). Germline V lookup: CDR1 GTSNPN, CDR2 SVGIG (reference sequence). CDR3 length: 17 amino acids. V was trimmed by 2 bases and J by 3 bases, leaving 19 bases between them. The CDR3 sequence is CAWSPTYSGKYTGELFF. For the CDR3, the DNA is TGTGCCTGGAGTCCAACATATTCGGGAAAGTACACCGGGGAGCTGTTTTTT.

The chain is built from TRBV19 and TRBJ1-4; no firm D call. CDR3 length: 13 residues. Germline assignment: CDR1 LNHDA and CDR2 SQIVND (reference sequence). V was clipped by 3 bases and J by 5 bases, with 7 bases between them. The chain's CDR3 is CASSISGNEKLFF. The CDR3 region has the DNA TGTGCCAGTAGTATCTCAGGAAATGAAAAACTGTTTTTT.

The rearrangement joins TRBV12-3 or TRBV12-4 to TRBJ1-2, with a weak D call TRBD1 (6 bases). Trimming took 6 bases from V and 2 from J, leaving 10 bases between them. CDR3 length: 13 residues. CDR3 sequence: CASSGGLNYGYTF. The CDR3 nucleotides are TGTGCCAGCAGCGGGGGGCTGAACTATGGCTACACCTTC.

This clone has only one observation. Other DNA sequences in the sample encode the same CDR3. This chain links TRBV7-9 with TRBJ1-1, with D uncertain. From germline, CDR1 is SEHNR and CDR2 FQNEAQ (reference sequence). This CDR3 is 13 amino acids long. Trimming took 1 base from V and 2 from J, leaving 5 bases between them. In DNA form, the CDR3 reads TGTGCCAGCAGCTTAGAAGGAAACACTGAAGCTTTCTTT. Translated: CASSLEGNTEAFF.

This sequence joins TRBV28 and TRBJ1-6; D call uncertain. The CDR3 is made up of 14 amino acids. The germline CDR1 and CDR2 sequences are MDHEN and SYDVKM. V dropped 7 bases and J dropped 8 bases, with 15 bases sitting between them. CDR3 sequence (DNA): TGTGCCAGCACCTTGACGCAGAAGGATTCACCCCTCCACTTT. Protein: CASTLTQKDSPLHF.

Worth noting for this clone: Mismatch with germline at one junction end may stem from a read error. The chain recombines TRBV7-8 with TRBJ2-7; possible D gene TRBD2, 6 bases. CDR3 length: 11 amino acids. The V gene's germline CDR1 is SGHVS and CDR2 FQNEAQ. The chain's CDR3 is CASSLGRVGEF. As DNA, the CDR3 is TGTGCCAGCAGCTTAGGGAGGGTTGGGGAATTC.

The chain joins TRBV5-4 to TRBJ1-4; D may be TRBD1 (5 bases). V was cut by 6 bases and J by 5 bases, with 14 bases left in between. The length of the CDR3 is 14 residues. Germline loops: CDR1 SGHNT, CDR2 YYREEE (reference sequence). This chain's CDR3 is CASTSRGGNEKLFF. The DNA for the CDR3 is TGTGCCAGCACCTCCCGGGGGGGGAATGAAAAACTGTTTTTT.

The chain is built from TRBV10-2 and TRBJ2-5, with 8 nucleotides matching TRBD2. Germline V gene data show CDR1 as WSHSY and CDR2 as SAAADI. V trimming: 8 bases; J trimming: 4 bases; junction bases outside the gene matches: 9. This CDR3 has 14 residues. The CDR3 bases are TGCGCCAGCGTCCGGGGGGGCCTGGGAGAGACCCAGTACTTC. Its protein is CASVRGGLGETQYF.

The DNA for the CDR3 is TGTGCCAGCAGCATACCCTCGGGTAGGCTCTCTGGTCTAGAGGCCAACGTCCTGACTTTC. Amino acid sequence: CASSIPSGRLSGLEANVLTF. J is TRBJ2-6 and V is TRBV7-9, with D unresolved. Germline CDR1 reads SEHNR; CDR2 reads FQNEAQ (reference sequence). The CDR3 is 20 residues long. Trimming removed 5 bases from V and 6 bases from J, with 29 bases in between.

The chain joins TRBV24-1 to TRBJ2-2, with no clear D. This CDR3 has 16 amino acids. Germline values: CDR1 KGHDR, CDR2 SFDVKD. V gave up 2 bases and J gave up 0 bases, with 9 bases separating them. The CDR3, as DNA: TGTGCCACCAGTGATTCAGGTTTTTCGAACACCGGGGAGCTGTTTTTT. This codes for CATSDSGFSNTGELFF.

This chain joins TRBV7-8 and TRBJ1-5, with D perhaps matching TRBD1 (5 bases). V lost 4 bases, J lost 1 base, and 17 bases lay in between. The CDR3 covers 17 residues. Looked up from germline, CDR1 is SGHVS and CDR2 is FQNEAQ. Here the CDR3 reads CASSYAGGPSSNQPQHF. Written as DNA, the CDR3 is TGTGCCAGCAGCTACGCGGGGGGACCCTCAAGCAATCAGCCCCAGCATTTT.

V usage is TRBV19 and J usage is TRBJ2-5; 7 bases fit TRBD1. The germline CDR1 and CDR2 sequences are LNHDA and SQIVND (reference sequence). The CDR3 is 14 residues long. With V trimmed by 4 bases and J by 1 base, 3 bases remained unmatched. CDR3 DNA: TGTGCCAGTAGTAACCGGGACAGCCAAGAGACCCAGTACTTC. Translated: CASSNRDSQETQYF.

The rearrangement links TRBV12-3 or TRBV12-4 to TRBJ1-2; D unclear. The V end lost 8 bases, the J end lost 4 bases, and 11 bases lay between the germline ends. CDR3 length: 12 amino acids. The CDR3, as DNA: TGTGCCAGCGCCGGATCTACCTATGGCTACACCTTC. It is translated as CASAGSTYGYTF.

This rearrangement joins TRBV19 to TRBJ2-3; D perhaps matches TRBD1 (5 bases). In germline, CDR1 is LNHDA, CDR2 SQIVND (reference sequence). Trimming stripped 3 bases from V and 6 bases from J, with 10 bases between. This CDR3 spans 13 amino acids. The CDR3 loop reads CASSMGPMDTQYF. Here the CDR3 DNA reads TGTGCCAGTAGTATGGGGCCTATGGATACGCAGTATTTT. The whole variable domain, remainder taken from reference TRBV19 and TRBJ2-3, is DGGITQSPKYLFRKEGQNVTLSCEQNLNHDAMYWYRQDPGQGLRLIYYSQIVNDFQKGDIAEGYSVSREKKESFPLTVTSAQKNPTAFYLCASSMGPMDTQYFGPGTRLTVL.

This clone was detected once. The chain couples TRBV10-2 to TRBJ1-1; no clear D gene. V lost 5 bases and J 3 bases, leaving 7 bases between the germline ends. The CDR3 totals 12 residues. The germline V gene encodes CDR1 WSHSY and CDR2 SAAADI. CDR3 region: CASSRVDTEAFF. The CDR3 region has the DNA TGCGCCAGCAGTAGGGTGGACACTGAAGCTTTCTTT.

This chain connects TRBV6-2 or TRBV6-3 to TRBJ1-2, with TRBD1 matching over 10 bases. In germline, CDR1 is MNHEY, CDR2 SVGEGT. Unmatched junction bases numbered 8, after V lost 6 bases and J lost 4 bases. The CDR3 loop spans 15 amino acids. CDR3 sequence: CASSRPGQGFYGYTF. CDR3 in DNA: TGTGCCAGCAGCCGACCGGGACAGGGGTTCTATGGCTACACCTTC.

The V call is TRBV7-3, the J call TRBJ2-2, with D hard to call. The CDR3 covers 14 residues. Germline V gene data show CDR1 as SGHTA and CDR2 as FQGTGA. Between the trimmed V and J ends, which lost 8 bases and 3 bases, there was a span of 13 bases. CDR3 sequence reads: CASRYIGDTGELFF. The CDR3 coding sequence is TGTGCCAGCCGGTACATTGGGGACACCGGGGAGCTGTTTTTT. Variable domain in full (rest from reference TRBV7-3 and TRBJ2-2): GAGVSQTPSNKVTEKGKYVELRCDPISGHTALYWYRQSLGQGPEFLIYFQGTGAADDSGLPNDRFFAVRPEGSVSTLKIQRTERGDSAVYLCASRYIGDTGELFFGEGSRLTVL.

The table lists this clone with a count of one. This chain uses TRBV19 with TRBJ2-3, with 7 nucleotides matching TRBD1. The V gene's germline CDR1 is LNHDA and CDR2 SQIVND (reference sequence). Trimming removed 4 bases from V and 1 base from J; junction bases left unmatched: 2. The CDR3 totals 14 residues. The CDR3: CASSSDRGTDTQYF. The CDR3 DNA reads as TGTGCCAGTAGTAGCGACAGGGGCACAGATACGCAGTATTTT.